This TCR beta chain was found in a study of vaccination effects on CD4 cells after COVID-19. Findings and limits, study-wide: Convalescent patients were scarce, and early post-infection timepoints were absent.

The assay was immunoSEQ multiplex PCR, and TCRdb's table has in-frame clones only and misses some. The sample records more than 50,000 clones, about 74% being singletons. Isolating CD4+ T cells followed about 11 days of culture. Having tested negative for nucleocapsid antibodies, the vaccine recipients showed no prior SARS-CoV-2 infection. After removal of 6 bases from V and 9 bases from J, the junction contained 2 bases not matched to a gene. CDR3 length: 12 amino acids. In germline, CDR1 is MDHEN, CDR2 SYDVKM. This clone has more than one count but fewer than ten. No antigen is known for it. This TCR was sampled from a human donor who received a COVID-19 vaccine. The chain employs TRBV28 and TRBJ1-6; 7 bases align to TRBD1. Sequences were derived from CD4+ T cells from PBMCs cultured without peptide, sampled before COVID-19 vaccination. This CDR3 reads CASRTGVSPLHF. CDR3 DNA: TGTGCCAGCAGAACAGGGGTTTCACCCCTCCACTTT.